These T cell receptor beta chains were read from a single sample in a study of identical twins. Via MiXCR, TCRdb re-called the 5' RACE reads, giving one row per CDR3 protein. The data show about 340,000 distinct CDR3 sequences, with more than 9% seen just once and just over 7% held by the top ten. The same specimen was also included in a second study, on yellow fever vaccine responses in identical twins.

The source material was CD8+ T cells sorted from blood. Source of these receptors: a woman aged 18-29 years in good health. The CDR3 runs from the conserved cysteine through the conserved F or W. Only some rows state a clone size, as once, few, many or a class for expanded clones.

V: TRBV6-1
J: TRBJ2-2
size: few
CDR3: CASSPFDNTGELFF

V: TRBV4-1
J: TRBJ1-1
size: many
CDR3: CASSQDTGGWNTEAFF

V: TRBV15
J: TRBJ2-1
size: NA
CDR3: CATSRVRQGVYNEQFF

V: TRBV6-1
J: TRBJ1-1
size: few
CDR3: CASSAYQNTEAFF

V: TRBV7-4
J: TRBJ1-2
size: many
CDR3: CASSFQGLPSYGYTF

V: TRBV27
J: TRBJ2-3
size: NA
CDR3: CASSLGTSVLVDTQYF

V: TRBV12-3/TRBV12-4
J: TRBJ2-1
size: many
CDR3: CASTPGQGAYDEQFF

V: TRBV20-1
J: TRBJ2-2
size: NA
CDR3: CSARDLGSGATGELFF

V: TRBV28
J: TRBJ2-1
size: few
CDR3: CASSRRTGHSYNEQFF

V: TRBV29-1
J: TRBJ2-7
size: NA
CDR3: CSVARAGSLDEQYF

V: TRBV21-1
J: TRBJ2-7
size: NA
CDR3: CASSKSATEDRSSYEQYF

V: TRBV12-3/TRBV12-4
J: TRBJ1-1
size: many
CDR3: CASQEVANTEAFF

V: TRBV11-2
J: TRBJ1-2
size: few
CDR3: CASSDTGNGYTF

V: TRBV12-3/TRBV12-4
J: TRBJ2-2
size: NA
CDR3: CASSPKPGPASGELFF

V: TRBV7-9
J: TRBJ2-1
size: few
CDR3: CASRSGTRPYNEQFF

V: TRBV27
J: TRBJ2-3
size: NA
CDR3: CASSPRTSGVDTQYF

V: TRBV6-1
J: TRBJ2-3
size: NA
CDR3: CASSIRGQGRVPSADTQYF

V: TRBV6-5
J: TRBJ1-4
size: NA
CDR3: CASSWGQGVEKLFF

V: TRBV20-1
J: TRBJ1-2
size: many
CDR3: CSAEGQGDYGYTF

V: TRBV7-9
J: TRBJ1-2
size: few
CDR3: CASSLVGSERYGYTF

V: TRBV2
J: TRBJ2-1
size: NA
CDR3: CASGQGTAYNEQFF

V: TRBV20-1
J: TRBJ1-5
size: NA
CDR3: CSARDGASWAQPQHF

V: TRBV4-1
J: TRBJ1-2
size: few
CDR3: CASSPGTANNYGYTF

V: TRBV6-4
J: TRBJ2-2
size: NA
CDR3: CASSPRADTGELFF

V: TRBV12-3/TRBV12-4
J: TRBJ1-1
size: few
CDR3: CASSPAGGQAFF

V: TRBV11-2
J: TRBJ1-2
size: few
CDR3: CASSPAGQERYGYTF

V: TRBV5-7
J: TRBJ1-1
size: few
CDR3: CASSVLQGAGTEAFF

V: TRBV9
J: TRBJ2-3
size: few
CDR3: CASSAPPGDTQYF

V: TRBV13
J: TRBJ1-6
size: NA
CDR3: CASSLGQHNSPLHF

V: TRBV7-9
J: TRBJ2-2
size: NA
CDR3: CASSFSGDNTGELFF

V: TRBV7-8
J: TRBJ2-1
size: few
CDR3: CASSGTRPSGNEQFF

V: TRBV10-3
J: TRBJ2-7
size: NA
CDR3: CAVGRKLEQYF

V: TRBV5-1
J: TRBJ1-1
size: few
CDR3: CASSISSTGNTEAFF

V: TRBV19
J: TRBJ1-1
size: few
CDR3: CASSPEFEVNTEAFF

V: TRBV7-6
J: TRBJ2-3
size: NA
CDR3: CASTAGGLGDTQYF

V: TRBV15
J: TRBJ1-5
size: few
CDR3: CATSRYGTGDAQPQHF

V: TRBV4-1
J: TRBJ1-2
size: few
CDR3: CASSQLTGVRYTF

V: TRBV4-1
J: TRBJ1-6
size: many
CDR3: CASSQESLDRGSPLHF

V: TRBV6-1
J: TRBJ2-3
size: many
CDR3: CASAPGFYSDTQYF

V: TRBV28
J: TRBJ1-4
size: NA
CDR3: CASRPDSGAINEKLFF

V: TRBV12-3/TRBV12-4
J: TRBJ2-3
size: many
CDR3: CASSFEYRRVDTQYF

V: TRBV11-2
J: TRBJ1-4
size: NA
CDR3: CASSLAGTGRKLFF

V: TRBV28
J: TRBJ2-5
size: few
CDR3: CASSLTLRLPGIGDKETQYF

V: TRBV27
J: TRBJ2-7
size: few
CDR3: CASSTWGSYEQYF